The rows below give T cell receptor beta chains drawn from one sample of a study of blood T cell repertoires in COVID-19. This table comes from immunoSEQ multiplex PCR, and its TCRdb copy is limited to in-frame clones, with some not included. The top ten hold 1.3% of the sample, which has tens of thousands of clones, roughly nine tenths seen once. The specimen was peripheral blood. The receptors come from a man aged 55 to 70 with acute or convalescent COVID-19. The CDR3 runs from the conserved cysteine through the conserved F or W. A D gene is named only where the DNA matches it firmly. The size of a clone is reported for some rows only, either as once, few or many, or as a class for expanded clones.

>once|TRBV21-1|TRBJ2-7|NA
CASSKDEESSYEQYF
TGTGCCAGCAGCAAAGACGAGGAAAGCTCCTACGAGCAGTACTTC
>NA|TRBV5-1|TRBJ2-3|TRBD1
CASSLTGDKGTDTQYF
TGCGCCAGCAGCTTGACAGGGGACAAAGGGACAGATACGCAGTATTTT
>NA|TRBV5-1|TRBJ1-2|NA
CASSSNSGYGYTF
TGCGCCAGCAGCTCCAACTCGGGCTATGGCTACACCTTC
>NA|TRBV5-4|TRBJ1-2|TRBD1
CASSIQGADGYTF
TGTGCCAGCAGCATCCAGGGGGCGGATGGCTACACCTTC
>NA|TRBV21-1|TRBJ1-2|NA
CASSPGRYTF
TGTGCCAGCAGCCCGGGGAGATACACCTTC
>NA|TRBV7-6|TRBJ2-3|NA
CASSPTGKRDTQYF
TGTGCCAGCAGCCCAACAGGGAAAAGAGATACGCAGTATTTT
>few|TRBV5-4|TRBJ1-6|NA
CASSFKFRSSTRVNSPLHF
TGTGCCAGCAGCTTTAAATTTCGAAGTTCTACCAGGGTAAATTCACCCCTCCACTTT
>NA|TRBV23-1|TRBJ2-1|TRBD2
CASGLRGLERGGFHNEQFF
TGCGCCAGCGGCCTCCGCGGTCTTGAGCGGGGGGGTTTCCACAATGAGCAGTTCTTC
>NA|TRBV10-2|TRBJ2-7|NA
CASRGDEQYF
TGCGCCAGCAGAGGGGACGAGCAGTACTTC
>NA|TRBV5-5|TRBJ1-1|NA
CASSATSSSFTEAFF
TGTGCCAGCAGCGCCACGTCCTCTAGTTTCACTGAAGCTTTCTTT
>NA|TRBV9|TRBJ1-1|NA
CASSPEGGVNTEAFF
TGTGCCAGCAGCCCCGAGGGGGGGGTGAACACTGAAGCTTTCTTT
>NA|TRBV6-1|TRBJ2-1|TRBD2
CASSEAHGGAWEQFF
TGTGCCAGCAGTGAAGCGCACGGGGGGGCCTGGGAGCAGTTCTTC
>NA|TRBV6-2/TRBV6-3|TRBJ2-7|TRBD1
CASSRTGSSYEQYF
TGTGCCAGCAGCAGGACAGGGTCCAGCTACGAGCAGTACTTC
>NA|TRBV10-2|TRBJ1-1|TRBD1
CASSDPSQTGIEAFF
TGCGCCAGCAGTGACCCGTCTCAGACAGGGATTGAAGCTTTCTTT
>NA|TRBV6-6|TRBJ1-2|NA
CASSSRIERGGYTF
TGTGCCAGCAGTTCCCGTATCGAGCGGGGTGGCTACACCTTC
>NA|TRBV10-3|TRBJ1-5|NA
CAISDAGAGQPQHF
TGTGCCATCAGTGACGCGGGGGCAGGGCAGCCCCAGCATTTT
>NA|TRBV6-5|TRBJ1-1|TRBD1
CASSYSIAGGRTEAFF
TGTGCCAGCAGTTACTCGATCGCAGGGGGCCGCACTGAAGCTTTCTTT
>NA|TRBV6-1|TRBJ2-1|NA
CASSETLASTIYNEQFF
TGTGCCAGCAGTGAAACGTTAGCCTCGACGATCTACAATGAGCAGTTCTTC
>NA|TRBV18|TRBJ1-1|NA
CASSSTYPPVNTEAFF
TGTGCCAGCTCTTCTACCTACCCGCCGGTGAACACTGAAGCTTTCTTT
>NA|TRBV15|TRBJ1-6|TRBD1
CATSRGGGGSPLHF
TGTGCCACCAGCAGAGGAGGGGGCGGTTCACCCCTCCACTTT
>NA|TRBV30|TRBJ2-7|TRBD1
CAWSLTGGQQYF
TGTGCCTGGAGTTTGACAGGGGGGCAGCAGTACTTC
>NA|TRBV6-5|TRBJ1-4|TRBD1
CASSNNRGRIEKLFF
TGTGCCAGCAGTAATAACAGGGGGCGGATTGAAAAACTGTTTTTT
>NA|TRBV2|TRBJ1-6|TRBD1
CASSVALTGRLGGNSPLHF
TGTGCCAGCAGTGTCGCCTTGACAGGGCGATTGGGGGGCAATTCACCCCTCCACTTT
>once|TRBV2|TRBJ2-4|TRBD1
CASSDRTGVDIQYF
TGTGCCAGCAGTGACCGGACAGGGGTGGACATTCAGTACTTC
>NA|TRBV20-1|TRBJ1-2|TRBD1
CSARTGSGYTF
TGCAGTGCGCGGACAGGGAGCGGCTACACCTTC
>once|TRBV19|TRBJ1-3|NA
CASTDGARSLNSGNTIYF
TGTGCCAGTACCGATGGGGCCAGGTCCCTAAACTCTGGAAACACCATATATTTT
>NA|TRBV6-5|TRBJ2-1|TRBD1
CASNTGGSYNEQFF
TGTGCCAGCAATACAGGGGGTTCCTACAATGAGCAGTTCTTC
>NA|TRBV3-1/TRBV3-2|TRBJ2-1|NA
CASRVLGNNEQFF
TGTGCCAGCAGGGTCCTAGGAAACAATGAGCAGTTCTTC
>NA|TRBV30|TRBJ1-1|TRBD1
CAWKHGDRLNTEAFF
TGTGCCTGGAAACACGGGGACAGACTGAACACTGAAGCTTTCTTT
>NA|TRBV6-4|TRBJ2-3|NA
CASTTEGGDTQYF
TGTGCCAGCACGACAGAAGGGGGAGATACGCAGTATTTT
>NA|TRBV3-1/TRBV3-2|TRBJ1-2|TRBD1
CASSPDRVYGYTF
TGTGCCAGCAGTCCGGACAGGGTCTATGGCTACACCTTC
>NA|TRBV10-3|TRBJ2-7|NA
CAISESPGSGSYEQYF
TGTGCCATCAGTGAGTCACCGGGATCCGGGTCCTACGAGCAGTACTTC
>NA|TRBV2|TRBJ2-1|TRBD2
CASLGLAGRNEQFF
TGTGCCAGCCTTGGACTAGCGGGGAGGAATGAGCAGTTCTTC
>NA|TRBV2|TRBJ2-7|NA
CASSNTGVRYEQYF
TGTGCCAGCAGTAACACAGGAGTTAGATACGAGCAGTACTTC
>NA|TRBV5-1|TRBJ2-1|TRBD2
CASSLELAGVNEQFF
TGCGCCAGCAGCTTGGAACTAGCGGGGGTCAATGAGCAGTTCTTC
>NA|TRBV12-3/TRBV12-4|TRBJ1-5|NA
CASGNREYQPQHF
TGTGCCAGCGGCAACAGGGAGTACCAGCCCCAGCATTTT
>NA|TRBV9|TRBJ2-2|NA
CASSGSSGGELFF
TGTGCCAGCAGCGGTTCTTCGGGCGGGGAGCTGTTTTTT
>NA|TRBV27|TRBJ1-2|TRBD1
CASYSGPGQGSYGYTF
TGTGCCAGCTACTCTGGGCCGGGACAGGGGAGCTATGGCTACACCTTC
>NA|TRBV7-9|TRBJ1-4|NA
CASSSPQGGATNEKLFF
TGTGCCAGCAGCTCCCCCCAGGGAGGGGCAACTAATGAAAAACTGTTTTTT
>NA|TRBV10-1|TRBJ2-7|NA
CASSESSRGEQYF
TGCGCCAGCAGTGAGTCGAGCAGGGGCGAGCAGTACTTC
>NA|TRBV6-5|TRBJ1-3|TRBD1
CASSYSRDRVANTIYF
TGTGCCAGCAGTTACTCGAGGGACAGGGTAGCAAACACCATATATTTT
>NA|TRBV5-8|TRBJ1-2|NA
CASSMRVNYGYTF
TGTGCCAGCAGCATGAGGGTAAACTATGGCTACACCTTC
>NA|TRBV5-4|TRBJ1-4|NA
CASSRSGTGGEKLFF
TGTGCCAGCAGCCGTAGCGGTACAGGCGGAGAAAAACTGTTTTTT
>few|TRBV5-1|TRBJ1-4|TRBD1
CASSLGDREGEKLFF
TGCGCCAGCAGCTTGGGGGACAGGGAAGGTGAAAAACTGTTTTTT
>NA|TRBV6-5|TRBJ1-2|TRBD1
CASRPTGGLNYGYTF
TGTGCCAGCAGGCCTACAGGGGGACTAAACTATGGCTACACCTTC
>NA|TRBV6-5|TRBJ1-4|NA
CASSYSTIGEKLFF
TGTGCCAGCAGTTACTCGACGATCGGGGAAAAACTGTTTTTT
>NA|TRBV19|TRBJ1-2|TRBD1
CASSTLIGQVGWLYGYTF
TGTGCCAGTAGTACCCTGATTGGACAGGTTGGCTGGCTCTATGGCTACACCTTC
>NA|TRBV12-3/TRBV12-4|TRBJ1-5|NA
CASSLREGQPQHF
TGTGCCAGCAGTTTACGGGAGGGTCAGCCCCAGCATTTT
>NA|TRBV19|TRBJ1-4|NA
CASSIRQSREKLFF
TGTGCCAGTAGTATAAGACAGTCCCGAGAAAAACTGTTTTTT
>NA|TRBV3-1/TRBV3-2|TRBJ2-3|NA
CASSPQGTDTQYF
TGTGCCAGCAGCCCCCAGGGGACAGATACGCAGTATTTT